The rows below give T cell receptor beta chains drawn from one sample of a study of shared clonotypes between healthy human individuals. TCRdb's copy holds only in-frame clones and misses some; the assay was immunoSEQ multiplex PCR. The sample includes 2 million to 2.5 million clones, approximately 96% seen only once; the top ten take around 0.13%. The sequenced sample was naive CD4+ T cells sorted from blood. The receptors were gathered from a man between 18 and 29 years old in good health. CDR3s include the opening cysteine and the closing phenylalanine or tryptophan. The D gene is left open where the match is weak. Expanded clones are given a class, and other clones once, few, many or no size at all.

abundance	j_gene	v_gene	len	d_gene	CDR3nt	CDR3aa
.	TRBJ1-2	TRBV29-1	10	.	TGCAGCGTTTCGCGGCATGGCTACACCTTC	CSVSRHGYTF
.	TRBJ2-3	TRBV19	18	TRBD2	TGTGCCAGTAGTACCTGGACTAGCGGGAGTCGGGGTGCGTATACGCAGTATTTT	CASSTWTSGSRGAYTQYF
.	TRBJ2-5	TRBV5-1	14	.	TGCGCCAGCAGCTCCAGTTCCGGTCAAGAGACCCAGTACTTC	CASSSSSGQETQYF
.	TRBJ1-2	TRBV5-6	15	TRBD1	TGTGCCAGCAGCCCATATTCCGGGACAGGAATTGGCTACACCTTC	CASSPYSGTGIGYTF
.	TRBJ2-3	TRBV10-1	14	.	TGCGCCAGTCCCGGCCAAGACCCCACAGATACGCAGTATTTT	CASPGQDPTDTQYF
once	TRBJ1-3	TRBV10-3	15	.	TGTGCCATCAGTGAGGAGATTGCGGTTGGAAACACCATATATTTT	CAISEEIAVGNTIYF
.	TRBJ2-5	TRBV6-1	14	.	TGTGCCAGCAGTTCGACGCCTGGGGGGGAGACCCAGTACTTC	CASSSTPGGETQYF
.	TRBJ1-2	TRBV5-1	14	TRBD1	TGCGCCAGCAGCTTGGAGGCAGGGGGCTATGGCTACACCTTC	CASSLEAGGYGYTF
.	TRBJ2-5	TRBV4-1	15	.	TGCGCCAGCAGCTTGGGACACGCGGGGGAAGAGACCCAGTACTTC	CASSLGHAGEETQYF
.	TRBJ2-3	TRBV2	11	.	TGTGCCAGCAGCGGCCCAGATACGCAGTATTTT	CASSGPDTQYF
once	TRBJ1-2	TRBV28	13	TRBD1	TGTGCCAGCAGTTTCCAGGGGGTGTATGGCTACACCTTC	CASSFQGVYGYTF
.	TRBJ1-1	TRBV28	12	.	TGTGCCAGCAGCCTTTCAGGGTCTGAAGCTTTCTTT	CASSLSGSEAFF
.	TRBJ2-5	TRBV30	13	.	TGTGCCCGAAGCGGCTCCGCCCAAGAGACCCAGTACTTC	CARSGSAQETQYF
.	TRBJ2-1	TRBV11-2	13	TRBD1	TGTGCCAGCAGCGACAGGGGGCGCGGTGAGCAGTTCTTC	CASSDRGRGEQFF
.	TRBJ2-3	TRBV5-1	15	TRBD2	TGCGCCAGCAGCCCTAGCGGGGAAAGCACAGATACGCAGTATTTT	CASSPSGESTDTQYF
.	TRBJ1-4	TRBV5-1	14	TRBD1	TGCGCCAGCACAGGGGGCGGAATGGGTGAAAAACTGTTTTTT	CASTGGGMGEKLFF
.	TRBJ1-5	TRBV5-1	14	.	TGCGCCAGCAGCCCCCTCGGCGGGGGTCAGCCCCAGCATTTT	CASSPLGGGQPQHF
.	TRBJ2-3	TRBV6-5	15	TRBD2	TGTGCCAGCAGAAGGCCGGGGGAGGGTCAAGATACGCAGTATTTT	CASRRPGEGQDTQYF
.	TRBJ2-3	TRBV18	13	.	TGTGCCAGCTCACCAATCTTCACAGATACGCAGTATTTT	CASSPIFTDTQYF
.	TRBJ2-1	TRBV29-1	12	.	TGCAGCGTTGTTCCTTGGGGCGCAGGGCAGTTCTTC	CSVVPWGAGQFF
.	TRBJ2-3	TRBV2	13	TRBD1	TGTGCCAGCAGTTCACAGGGGATGGATACGCAGTATTTT	CASSSQGMDTQYF
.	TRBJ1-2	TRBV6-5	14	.	TGTGCCAGCAGATTCCCGTCACGGGGGGATGGCTACACCTTC	CASRFPSRGDGYTF